Below, 27 T cell receptor beta chains from the same sample are listed, as sequenced in a study of OX40 agonist ivuxolimab in advanced cancers. Repertoires were generated with immunoSEQ multiplex PCR, while TCRdb's copy carries only in-frame clones and drops some. This table holds tens of thousands of clones, 87% found once. The specimen comprised CD4+ or CD8+ T cells sorted from blood, sampled in a trial of the OX40 agonist ivuxolimab. The receptors shown here come from an adult with an advanced solid tumor such as melanoma, head and neck, liver or kidney cancer.

The chain joins TRBV7-3 to TRBJ2-3; no reliable D call. Trimming stripped 6 bases from V and 2 bases from J, with 12 bases between. CDR1 SGHTA and CDR2 FQGTGA come from the germline V gene. This CDR3 contains 14 residues. The CDR3: CASSHSGSTDTQYF. The CDR3 region has the DNA TGTGCCAGCAGTCATAGTGGCTCCACAGATACGCAGTATTTT.

This clone was picked up a small number of times. This specimen includes other DNA sequences encoding the same CDR3. The V and J genes are TRBV7-6 and TRBJ1-1, with D maybe TRBD1 (5 bases). The CDR3 totals 13 residues. Trimming left V 5 bases short and J 1 base short, with 8 bases between. The germline CDR1 and CDR2 sequences are SGHVS and FNYEAQ. CDR3 DNA sequence: TGTGCCAGCAGCCTACAGGAGAACACTGAAGCTTTCTTT. Protein sequence: CASSLQENTEAFF.

V gene TRBV5-8 combines with J gene TRBJ2-7; no firm D call. The CDR3 has 11 amino acids. Germline CDR1 and CDR2: SGHTS and YDEGEE. The V end lost 4 bases, the J end lost 4 bases, and 6 bases lay between the germline ends. This CDR3 is CASSPHYEQYF. CDR3 DNA: TGTGCCAGCAGCCCGCATTACGAGCAGTACTTC. Full variable domain (missing parts from reference TRBV5-8 and TRBJ2-7): EAGVTQSPTHLIKTRGQQATLRCSPISGHTSVYWYQQALGLGLQFLLWYDEGEERNRGNFPPRFSGRQFPNYSSELNVNALELEDSALYLCASSPHYEQYFGPGTRLTVT.

The chain has TRBV19 and TRBJ2-1, with 12 bases matching TRBD2. The V gene end was trimmed by 9 bases and the J gene end by 3 bases; junction bases not matched to a gene: 9. The CDR3 length is 16 residues. CDR1 is LNHDA and CDR2 is SQIVND in the germline V gene (reference sequence). Written as DNA, the CDR3 is TGTGCCAGCAAAAAGATGACTAGCGGGGGCTACAATGAGCAGTTCTTC. This sequence encodes CASKKMTSGGYNEQFF.

This rearrangement joins TRBV30 to TRBJ2-7; the D is unclear. This CDR3 contains 13 residues. V was cut by 2 bases and J by 1 base, with 9 bases left in between. Germline CDR1 reads GTSNPN; CDR2 reads SVGIG (reference sequence). The CDR3 DNA reads TGTGCCTGGAGTCATGAGGTGTCCTACGAGCAGTACTTC. Residues: CAWSHEVSYEQYF.

The chain is built from TRBV1 and TRBJ1-5; the D call TRBD1 from the table was never checked on the DNA. TRBV1 is an annotated pseudogene. The CDR3 is 12 amino acids. This chain's CDR3 is CTSSNTEQPQHF. CDR3 nucleotides: TGCACCAGCAGTAATACAGAGCAGCCCCAGCATTTT.

V is TRBV15 and J is TRBJ2-7, with a weak D call TRBD2 (6 bases). The CDR3 runs 19 residues. V was clipped by 0 bases and J by 2 bases, with 23 bases between them. Germline CDR1 is LNHNV and CDR2 is YYDKDF (reference sequence). As DNA, the CDR3 is TGTGCCACCAGCAGAGATAGTTCTAGTCTCAGGACTATCGCCTACGAGCAGTACTTC. Translating gives CATSRDSSSLRTIAYEQYF.

The chain links TRBV6-1 to TRBJ2-1; 8 bases map to TRBD2. Germline CDR1 is MNHNS and CDR2 is SASEGT. V lost 6 bases and J lost 4; bases outside the gene matches: 5. The CDR3 runs 14 residues. CDR3 residues: CASSATSGYNEQFF. DNA of the CDR3: TGTGCCAGCAGCGCTACTAGCGGTTACAATGAGCAGTTCTTC.

This chain links TRBV28 with TRBJ2-5; 9 positions match TRBD2. This CDR3 is built from 14 residues. Germline loops: CDR1 MDHEN, CDR2 SYDVKM. V was clipped by 6 bases and J by 1 base; unmatched bases: 3. CDR3: CASRSSGGQETQYF. The CDR3 DNA sequence: TGTGCCAGCAGGAGTAGCGGGGGCCAAGAGACCCAGTACTTC.

The chain recombines TRBV28 with TRBJ2-6, with D possibly being TRBD1 (6 bases). Per germline, CDR1 MDHEN and CDR2 SYDVKM. This CDR3 is built from 16 residues. The V end lost 8 bases, the J end lost 0 bases, and 14 bases lay between the germline ends. As DNA, the CDR3 is TGTGCCAGCTGTTCCAGGGGCCTCTCTGGGGCCAACGTCCTGACTTTC. It translates to CASCSRGLSGANVLTF.

The chain links TRBV20-1 to TRBJ1-1; D remains ambiguous. The CDR3 consists of 10 residues. The germline V gene has CDR1 DFQATT and CDR2 SNEGSKA (reference sequence). The CDR3 nucleotides are TGCGAGGTAATGGGCACTGAAGCTTTCTTT. As protein: CEVMGTEAFF.

The chain combines TRBV6-5 with TRBJ2-3, with 9 bases fitting TRBD1. CDR3 size: 15 residues. Germline V gene lookup returns CDR1 MNHEY and CDR2 SVGAGI. The V segment lost 5 bases and the J segment 2 bases; nucleotides outside the gene matches: 5. The CDR3 coding sequence is TGTGCCAGCAGTCGGACAGGGGAGGTCACAGATACGCAGTATTTT. This encodes CASSRTGEVTDTQYF.

The DNA for the CDR3 is TGTGCCAGCAGCGCCCTGCAGACCCAGTACTTC. Translation gives CASSALQTQYF. V is TRBV6-6 and J is TRBJ2-5; D call uncertain. CDR3 size: 11 residues. V was cut by 6 bases and J by 6 bases, with 8 bases left in between. CDR1 is MNHNY, CDR2 SVGAGI, per germline (reference sequence).

DNA for the CDR3: TGTGCCAGCAAGGCGGGACAGGGGGATGAAAAACTGTTTTTT. Its protein product is CASKAGQGDEKLFF. This sequence joins TRBV2 and TRBJ1-4, with TRBD1 identical over 11 bases. The germline V gene encodes CDR1 SNHLY and CDR2 FYNNEI. After removal of 7 bases from V and 6 bases from J, the junction contained 4 bases not matched to a gene. The CDR3 is 14 amino acids.

This chain links TRBV4-1 with TRBJ1-3; D ambiguous. The V end lost 4 bases, the J end lost 0 bases, and 10 bases lay between the germline ends. This CDR3 is built from 15 residues. Germline V gene lookup returns CDR1 MGHRA and CDR2 YSYEKL. The CDR3 DNA reads TGCGCCAGCAGCCCCCAGACGTTCTCTGGAAACACCATATATTTT. The encoded protein is CASSPQTFSGNTIYF.

The chain is built from TRBV7-8 and TRBJ2-7, with TRBD2 matching 11 bases. This CDR3 comprises 18 residues. The germline V gene has CDR1 SGHVS and CDR2 FQNEAQ. V was pared by 5 bases and J by 2 bases, with 14 bases of the junction left unmatched. CDR3 protein: CASSQTHATSGSPYEQYF. CDR3 sequence (DNA): TGTGCCAGCAGCCAGACCCACGCTACTAGCGGGAGCCCCTACGAGCAGTACTTC.

V gene TRBV7-2 combines with J gene TRBJ2-7; either TRBD1 or TRBD2 may supply D (5 bases each). CDR3 size: 18 residues. The germline V and J ends were trimmed by 3 bases and 0 bases, with 21 bases remaining between them. CDR1 and CDR2 from the germline V gene are SGHTA and FQGNSA. CDR3 sequence reads: CASSFYRRRSLSSYEQYF. The CDR3 nucleotides read TGTGCCAGCAGCTTTTACAGGAGGCGGTCTCTGAGCTCCTACGAGCAGTACTTC.

The CDR3 reads CASSRLDGSRGEKLFF. The CDR3, as DNA: TGTGCCAGCTCACGCCTGGACGGATCCAGAGGGGAAAAACTGTTTTTT. The chain combines TRBV18 with TRBJ1-4, with D hard to call. Between the trimmed V and J ends, which lost 4 bases and 8 bases, there was a span of 20 bases. Germline V gives CDR1 KGHSH, CDR2 LQKENI. The CDR3 is made up of 16 amino acids.

The rearrangement uses TRBV7-3 and TRBJ2-5, with a weak D call TRBD2 (7 bases). Germline-derived CDR1 and CDR2 are SGHTA and FQGTGA. V was cut by 2 bases and J by 5 bases, with 9 bases left in between. The CDR3 covers 13 residues. The CDR3 DNA follows: TGTGCCAGCAGCTTAGGGGGGGGCGAGACCCAGTACTTC. It encodes CASSLGGGETQYF.

The rearrangement joins TRBV28 to TRBJ2-1, with unresolved D. From germline, CDR1 is MDHEN and CDR2 SYDVKM. This CDR3 has 15 amino acids. V was pared by 5 bases and J by 1 base, with 12 bases between. CDR3 DNA sequence: TGTGCCAGCAGTGTCGCAAGTTATTCCTACAATGAGCAGTTCTTC. Protein product: CASSVASYSYNEQFF. The full variable domain, with the rest looked up from reference TRBV28 and TRBJ2-1, is DVKVTQSSRYLVKRTGEKVFLECVQDMDHENMFWYRQDPGLGLRLIYFSYDVKMKEKGDIPEGYSVSREKKERFSLILESASTNQTSMYLCASSVASYSYNEQFFGPGTRLTVL.

This clone was counted once. The gene calls are TRBV11-2 and TRBJ2-1; the match to TRBD2 covers 16 bases. The CDR3 extends over 15 amino acids. The V gene's germline CDR1 is SGHAT and CDR2 FQNNGV. After removal of 5 bases from V and 9 bases from J, the junction contained 4 bases not matched to a gene. CDR3 protein: CASSQGLAGGGEQFF. For the CDR3, the DNA is TGTGCCAGCAGCCAGGGACTAGCGGGAGGGGGTGAGCAGTTCTTC.

The chain has TRBV6-5 and TRBJ2-1; D may be TRBD1 (5 bases). CDR1 is MNHEY and CDR2 is SVGAGI in the germline V gene. V was clipped by 2 bases and J by 3 bases, with 8 bases between them. The CDR3 extends over 14 amino acids. Written as DNA, the CDR3 is TGTGCCAGCAGTTACCGACAGATCTACAATGAGCAGTTCTTC. Amino acids: CASSYRQIYNEQFF.

V and J are TRBV7-6 and TRBJ1-4; D gene uncertain. The germline V gene has CDR1 SGHVS and CDR2 FNYEAQ. With 5 bases removed from V and 2 bases from J, the gap between germline ends came to 12 bases. This CDR3 has 15 amino acids. The CDR3 spells CASSPQHKTNEKLFF. The CDR3 DNA sequence: TGTGCCAGCAGCCCCCAGCATAAGACTAATGAAAAACTGTTTTTT.

The chain recombines TRBV6-6 with TRBJ2-1; D is uncertain. CDR1 is MNHNY, CDR2 SVGAGI, per germline (reference sequence). CDR3 size: 14 residues. V gave up 1 base and J gave up 7 bases, with 11 bases separating them. The CDR3 spells CASSYLGSANEQFF. CDR3 DNA sequence: TGTGCCAGCAGTTACTTAGGCTCCGCGAATGAGCAGTTCTTC.

The rearrangement joins TRBV28 to TRBJ2-1; D uncertain. The germline V gene encodes CDR1 MDHEN and CDR2 SYDVKM. This CDR3 has 11 residues. V was shortened by 6 bases and J by 9 bases, with 9 bases between the two germline ends. The CDR3 DNA reads as TGTGCCAGCAGCCTTTCAGTTGAGCAGTTCTTC. This encodes CASSLSVEQFF.

The chain uses TRBV6-6 and TRBJ1-3; 10 bases match TRBD1. Germline lookup yields CDR1 MNHNY and CDR2 SVGAGI (reference sequence). The V and J ends lost 6 bases and 5 bases, in that order; junction bases with no gene match: 4. The CDR3 spans 14 residues. The CDR3 sequence is CASSPGQGRNTIYF. CDR3 bases: TGTGCCAGCAGCCCGGGACAGGGGCGAAACACCATATATTTT.

This rearrangement joins TRBV11-2 to TRBJ2-7, with unresolved D. The CDR3 loop spans 13 amino acids. In germline, CDR1 is SGHAT, CDR2 FQNNGV. Trimming shortened V by 5 bases and J by 5 bases, and 13 bases separated the two germline ends. Written as DNA, the CDR3 is TGTGCCAGCAGCGGGGTTGTCAACCACGAGCAGTACTTC. Encoded protein: CASSGVVNHEQYF.